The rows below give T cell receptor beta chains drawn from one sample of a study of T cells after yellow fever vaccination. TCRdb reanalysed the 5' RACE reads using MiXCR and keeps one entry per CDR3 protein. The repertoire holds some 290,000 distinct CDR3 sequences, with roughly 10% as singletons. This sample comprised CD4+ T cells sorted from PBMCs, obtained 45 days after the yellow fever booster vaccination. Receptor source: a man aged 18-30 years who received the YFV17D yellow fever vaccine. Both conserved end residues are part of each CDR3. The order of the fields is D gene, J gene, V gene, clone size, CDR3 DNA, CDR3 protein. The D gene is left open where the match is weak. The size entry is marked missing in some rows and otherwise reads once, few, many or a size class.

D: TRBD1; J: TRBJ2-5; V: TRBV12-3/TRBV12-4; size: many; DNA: TGTGCCAGCAGTTTTGGGCACCACAGGGGAGAGACCCAGTACTTC; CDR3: CASSFGHHRGETQYF
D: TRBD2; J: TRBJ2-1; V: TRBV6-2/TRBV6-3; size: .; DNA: TGTGCCAGCAGCCCCTTGGCGGGGGGCCGAAATGAGCAGTTCTTC; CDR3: CASSPLAGGRNEQFF
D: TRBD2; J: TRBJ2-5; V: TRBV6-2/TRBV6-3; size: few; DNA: TGTGCCACCCGACTAGCGTACGCCCAAGAGACCCAGTACTTC; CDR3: CATRLAYAQETQYF
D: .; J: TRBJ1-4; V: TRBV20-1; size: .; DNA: TGCAGTGCCAGGGGCAAGGGGGGCGCTGAAAAACTGTTTTTT; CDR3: CSARGKGGAEKLFF
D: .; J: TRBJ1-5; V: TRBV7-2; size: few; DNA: TGTGCCAGCAGCCCGGACGGGGTTAATCAGCCCCAGCATTTT; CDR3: CASSPDGVNQPQHF
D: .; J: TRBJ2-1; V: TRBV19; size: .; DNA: TGTGCCAGTAGTATGTCTCCCGAGTTGGATGAGCAGTTCTTC; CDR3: CASSMSPELDEQFF
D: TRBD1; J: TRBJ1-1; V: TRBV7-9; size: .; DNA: TGTGCCAGCAGCTTAGTGCCTCAGGGGGCGACGGTCACTGAAGCTTTCTTT; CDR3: CASSLVPQGATVTEAFF
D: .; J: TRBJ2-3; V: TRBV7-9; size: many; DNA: TGTGCCAGCAGCTTAGTCACCGAGTCAGATACGCAGTATTTT; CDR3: CASSLVTESDTQYF
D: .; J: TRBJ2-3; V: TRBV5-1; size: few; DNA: TGCGCCAGCGTCCCCTCAGGACGTAGCACAGATACGCAGTATTTT; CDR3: CASVPSGRSTDTQYF
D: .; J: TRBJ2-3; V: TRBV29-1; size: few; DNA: TGCAGCGTTGTGCGGGGTAGCACAGATACGCAGTATTTT; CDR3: CSVVRGSTDTQYF
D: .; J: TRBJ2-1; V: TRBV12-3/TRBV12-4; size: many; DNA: TGTGCCAGCGATAGGGGGAATGAGCAGTTCTTC; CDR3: CASDRGNEQFF
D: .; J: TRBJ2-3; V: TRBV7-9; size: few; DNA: TGTGCCAGTTTGGGGGGTAGCACAGATACGCAGTATTTT; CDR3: CASLGGSTDTQYF
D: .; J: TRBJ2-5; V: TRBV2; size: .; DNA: TGTGCCAGCAACCAACAGGGCGAAGAGACCCAGTACTTC; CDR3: CASNQQGEETQYF
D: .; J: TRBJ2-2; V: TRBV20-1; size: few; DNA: TGCAGTGCTAGTCGGCAGGGGCAGGAGCTGTTTTTT; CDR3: CSASRQGQELFF
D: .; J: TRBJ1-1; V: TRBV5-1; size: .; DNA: TGCGCCAGCAGCTTTCAGGGGTTGGGAAACACTGAAGCTTTCTTT; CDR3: CASSFQGLGNTEAFF
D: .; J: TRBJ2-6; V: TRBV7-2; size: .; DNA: TGTGCCAGCAGCCGACGTAGAGCCGGGGCCAACGTCCTGACTTTC; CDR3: CASSRRRAGANVLTF
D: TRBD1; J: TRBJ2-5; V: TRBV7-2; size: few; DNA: TGTGCCAGCAGCTCTCGACAGGGGGCTTGGGAGACCCAGTACTTC; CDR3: CASSSRQGAWETQYF
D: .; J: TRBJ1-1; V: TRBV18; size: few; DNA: TGTGCCAGCTCACCACCGGTTGGGGAGGTTGGGGCTTTCTTT; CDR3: CASSPPVGEVGAFF
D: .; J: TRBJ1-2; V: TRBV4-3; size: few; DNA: TGCGCCAGCAGCCAAGAAGCCAGTTACTATGGCTACACCTTC; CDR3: CASSQEASYYGYTF
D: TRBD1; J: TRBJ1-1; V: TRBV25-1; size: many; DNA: TGTGCCAGCAGGGGACAGCTGGACACTGAAGCTTTCTTT; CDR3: CASRGQLDTEAFF
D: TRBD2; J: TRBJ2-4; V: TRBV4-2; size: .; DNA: TGTGCCAGCAGCCTAGCGGGGGAAGCCAAAAACATTCAGTACTTC; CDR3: CASSLAGEAKNIQYF
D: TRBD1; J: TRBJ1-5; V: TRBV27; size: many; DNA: TGTGCCAGCAGTGCGACAGGGGGGTACGGCAATCAGCCCCAGCATTTT; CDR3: CASSATGGYGNQPQHF
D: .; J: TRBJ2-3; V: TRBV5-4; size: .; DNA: TGTGCCAGCAGCTTGTCAGGGATTCTGGATACGCAGTATTTT; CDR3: CASSLSGILDTQYF
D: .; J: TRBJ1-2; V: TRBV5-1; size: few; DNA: TGCGCCAGCAGCTTGGGACAGGCCCGTCCCTATGGCTACACCTTC; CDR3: CASSLGQARPYGYTF
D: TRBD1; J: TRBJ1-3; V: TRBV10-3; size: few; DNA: TGTGCCATCAGTGGGGACAGCTCTGGAAACACCATATATTTT; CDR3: CAISGDSSGNTIYF
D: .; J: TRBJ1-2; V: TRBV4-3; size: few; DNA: TGCGCCAGCAGCCAAGATATGAGGGACTATGGCTACACCTTC; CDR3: CASSQDMRDYGYTF
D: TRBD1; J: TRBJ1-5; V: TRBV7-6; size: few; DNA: TGTGCCAGCAGCGCCGAAACCGGGACAGCAGCCCAGCCCCAGCATTTT; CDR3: CASSAETGTAAQPQHF
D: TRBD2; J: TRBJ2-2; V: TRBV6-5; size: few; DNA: TGTGCCAGCAGTTCCGGGGGGGTCGACACCGGGGAGCTGTTTTTT; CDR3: CASSSGGVDTGELFF
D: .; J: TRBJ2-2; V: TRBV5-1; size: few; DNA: TGCGCCAGCAGCTTAATGCGGCAGAACACCGGGGAGCTGTTTTTT; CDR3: CASSLMRQNTGELFF
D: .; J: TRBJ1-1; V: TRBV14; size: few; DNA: TGTGCCAGCAGCCCGACAGTGCCTGGGGCTGAAGCTTTCTTT; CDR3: CASSPTVPGAEAFF
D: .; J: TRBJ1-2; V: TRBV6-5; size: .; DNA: TGTGCCAGCAGTTACGCCAGGGTTGGCTATGGCTACACCTTC; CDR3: CASSYARVGYGYTF
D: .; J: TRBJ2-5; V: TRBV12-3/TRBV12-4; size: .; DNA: TGTGCCAGCAGTTTCGTCGTCATGACCCAGTACTTC; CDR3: CASSFVVMTQYF
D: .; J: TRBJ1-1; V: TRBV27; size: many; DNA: TGTGCCAGCAACCAATGGGGGGGCAAGACTGAAGCTTTCTTT; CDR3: CASNQWGGKTEAFF
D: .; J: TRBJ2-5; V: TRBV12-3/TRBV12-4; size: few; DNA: TGTGCCAGCAGTTTAAGTGGACAAAGAGGGGAGACCCAGTACTTC; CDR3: CASSLSGQRGETQYF
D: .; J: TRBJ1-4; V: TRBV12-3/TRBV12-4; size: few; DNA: TGTGCCAGCAGTTTAGTAGGCAGGACTAATGAAAAACTGTTTTTT; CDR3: CASSLVGRTNEKLFF
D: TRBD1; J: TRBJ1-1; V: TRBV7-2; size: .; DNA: TGTGCCAGCAGCTTGGACAGGGTCCTGGCTTTCTTT; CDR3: CASSLDRVLAFF